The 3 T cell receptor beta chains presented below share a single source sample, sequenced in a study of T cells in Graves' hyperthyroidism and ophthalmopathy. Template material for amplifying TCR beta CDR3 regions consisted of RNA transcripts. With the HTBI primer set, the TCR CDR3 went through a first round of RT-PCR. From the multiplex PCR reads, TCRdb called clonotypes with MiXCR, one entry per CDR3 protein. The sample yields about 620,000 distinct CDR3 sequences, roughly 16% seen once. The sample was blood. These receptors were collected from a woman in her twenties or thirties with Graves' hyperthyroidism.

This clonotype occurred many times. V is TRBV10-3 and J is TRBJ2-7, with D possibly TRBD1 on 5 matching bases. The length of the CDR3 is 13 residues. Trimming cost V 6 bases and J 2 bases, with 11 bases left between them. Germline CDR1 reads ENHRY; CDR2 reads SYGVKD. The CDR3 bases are TGTGCCATCAGCTCGACAGTTACCTACGAGCAGTACTTC. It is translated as CAISSTVTYEQYF.

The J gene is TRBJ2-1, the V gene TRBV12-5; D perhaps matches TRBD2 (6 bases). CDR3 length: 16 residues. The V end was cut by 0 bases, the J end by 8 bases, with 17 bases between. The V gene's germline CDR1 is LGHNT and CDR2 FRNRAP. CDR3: CASGLVPVLREYEQFF. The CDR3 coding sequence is TGTGCTAGTGGTTTGGTACCCGTCTTACGGGAGTATGAGCAGTTCTTC. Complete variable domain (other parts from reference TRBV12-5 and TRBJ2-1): DARVTQTPRHKVTEMGQEVTMRCQPILGHNTVFWYRQTMMQGLELLAYFRNRAPLDDSGMPKDRFSAEMPDATLATLKIQPSEPRDSAVYFCASGLVPVLREYEQFFGPGTRLTVL.

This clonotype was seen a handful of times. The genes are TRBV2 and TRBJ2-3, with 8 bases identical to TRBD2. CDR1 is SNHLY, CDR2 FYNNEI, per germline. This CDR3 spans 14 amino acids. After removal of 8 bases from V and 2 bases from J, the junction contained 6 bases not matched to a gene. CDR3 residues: CASRLAGFTDTQYF. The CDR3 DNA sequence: TGTGCCAGCCGCTTAGCGGGGTTCACAGATACGCAGTATTTT.